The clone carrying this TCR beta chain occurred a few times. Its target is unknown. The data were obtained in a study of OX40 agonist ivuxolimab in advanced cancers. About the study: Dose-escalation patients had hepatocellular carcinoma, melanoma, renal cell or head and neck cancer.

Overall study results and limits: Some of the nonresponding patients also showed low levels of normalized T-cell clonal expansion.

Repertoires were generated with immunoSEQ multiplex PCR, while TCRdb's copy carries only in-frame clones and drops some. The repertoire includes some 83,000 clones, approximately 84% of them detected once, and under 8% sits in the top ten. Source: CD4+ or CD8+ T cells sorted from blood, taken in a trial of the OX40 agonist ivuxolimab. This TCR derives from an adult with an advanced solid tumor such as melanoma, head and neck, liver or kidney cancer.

Here the CDR3 DNA reads TGTGCCAGCTCACGTTCCGGGACGCTAAGGGGGGAGACCCAGTACTTC. Protein: CASSRSGTLRGETQYF. V is TRBV2 and J is TRBJ2-5, with D possibly matching TRBD1 (6 bases). Trimming stripped 8 bases from V and 5 bases from J, with 24 bases between. Germline lookup yields CDR1 SNHLY and CDR2 FYNNEI. The CDR3 has 16 residues.